These 20 T cell receptor beta chains were all obtained from the same sample, sequenced in a study of OX40 agonist ivuxolimab in advanced cancers. Here immunoSEQ multiplex PCR was the method, and the copy in TCRdb shows in-frame clones only, minus some. The profile covers about 68,000 clones, with roughly 90% appearing a single time and about 0.9% taken by the ten largest. The input for sequencing was CD4+ or CD8+ T cells sorted from blood, taken in a trial of the OX40 agonist ivuxolimab. The receptors here all came from an adult with an advanced solid tumor such as melanoma, head and neck, liver or kidney cancer.

The rearrangement links TRBV6-1 to TRBJ1-1; no definite D call. Trimming left V 4 bases short and J 1 base short, with 10 bases between. The germline CDR1 and CDR2 sequences are MNHNS and SASEGT. The CDR3 is 14 amino acids. The CDR3 bases are TGTGCCAGCAGTGTCGGGGATGCGAACACTGAAGCTTTCTTT. This translates into CASSVGDANTEAFF.

The V and J genes are TRBV6-5 and TRBJ1-4; unclear D gene. The V gene's germline CDR1 is MNHEY and CDR2 SVGAGI. The germline V and J ends were trimmed by 6 bases and 0 bases, with 11 bases remaining between them. This CDR3 region has 15 residues. CDR3 sequence reads: CASSESGATNEKLFF. CDR3 in DNA: TGTGCCAGCAGCGAGTCGGGTGCAACTAATGAAAAACTGTTTTTT.

The rearrangement joins TRBV5-5 to TRBJ2-3; D is tentatively TRBD1 or TRBD2 (5 bases each). This CDR3 spans 14 amino acids. The germline V gene encodes CDR1 SGHKS and CDR2 YYEKEE (reference sequence). V shed 4 bases and J shed 8 bases, with 17 bases lying between them. The CDR3 reads CASSAGTSLATQYF. DNA for the CDR3: TGTGCCAGCAGCGCCGGGACCTCCCTCGCTACGCAGTATTTT.

This chain uses TRBV11-1 with TRBJ2-5; a weak D match, TRBD1 (5 bases). The CDR3 spans 14 residues. In germline, CDR1 is SGHAT, CDR2 FQDESV (reference sequence). Trimming removed 2 bases from V and 5 bases from J, with 12 bases in between. The CDR3 coding sequence is TGTGCCAGCAGCTTACGGAATTCAGGGGAGACCCAGTACTTC. Amino acid sequence: CASSLRNSGETQYF.

V gene TRBV18 combines with J gene TRBJ1-1, with TRBD1 matching 9 bases. This CDR3 spans 15 amino acids. Germline CDR1 is KGHSH and CDR2 is LQKENI. V gave up 1 base and J gave up 4 bases; unmatched junction bases: 4. CDR3 coding DNA: TGTGCCAGCTCACCACAGACAGGGGGAAGCACTGAAGCTTTCTTT. As protein: CASSPQTGGSTEAFF.

The rearrangement joins TRBV27 to TRBJ2-7, with 8 bases aligning to TRBD2. The ends lost 2 bases at V and 3 bases at J; junction bases unmatched: 9. The CDR3 totals 16 residues. The germline CDR1 and CDR2 sequences are MNHEY and SMNVEV (reference sequence). This CDR3 reads CASSLGTPSGSYEQYF. CDR3 in DNA: TGTGCCAGCAGTTTAGGGACCCCGAGCGGGAGCTACGAGCAGTACTTC.

As DNA, the CDR3 is TGTGCCAGCAGCTTCCGGGACTCAAGGCTCGAGCAGTACTTC. Translated: CASSFRDSRLEQYF. V and J are TRBV7-2 and TRBJ2-7; tentative D call: TRBD2 (6 bases). This CDR3 is built from 14 residues. V dropped 3 bases and J dropped 6 bases, with 15 bases sitting between them. Per the germline V gene, CDR1 is SGHTA and CDR2 is FQGNSA. Full variable domain (outside the CDR3, taken from reference TRBV7-2 and TRBJ2-7): GAGVSQSPSNKVTEKGKDVELRCDPISGHTALYWYRQSLGQGLEFLIYFQGNSAPDKSGLPSDRFSAERTGGSVSTLTIQRTQQEDSAVYLCASSFRDSRLEQYFGPGTRLTVT.

The CDR3: CASRGRSGNQPQHF. CDR3 DNA sequence: TGTGCCAGCAGAGGGAGGAGTGGGAATCAGCCCCAGCATTTT. The chain combines TRBV2 with TRBJ1-5, with no clear D. This CDR3 region has 14 residues. V was trimmed by 6 bases and J by 4 bases, leaving 13 bases between them. Germline V gene data show CDR1 as SNHLY and CDR2 as FYNNEI. The complete variable domain, with remaining parts taken from reference TRBV2 and TRBJ1-5, reads EPEVTQTPSHQVTQMGQEVILRCVPISNHLYFYWYRQILGQKVEFLVSFYNNEISEKSEIFDDQFSVERPDGSNFTLKIRSTKLEDSAMYFCASRGRSGNQPQHFGDGTRLSIL.

This chain connects TRBV28 to TRBJ2-5; 12 bases agree with TRBD1. From germline, CDR1 is MDHEN and CDR2 SYDVKM. The CDR3 spans 16 residues. The V segment lost 7 bases and the J segment 5 bases; nucleotides outside the gene matches: 11. CDR3 region: CASISSGQGAGETQYF. CDR3 sequence (DNA): TGTGCCAGCATATCTTCGGGACAGGGGGCCGGGGAGACCCAGTACTTC.

This chain joins TRBV7-9 and TRBJ1-4; D gene unclear. V dropped 5 bases and J dropped 2 bases, with 9 bases sitting between them. This CDR3 comprises 14 residues. Germline-derived CDR1 and CDR2 are SEHNR and FQNEAQ (reference sequence). CDR3 sequence (DNA): TGTGCCAGCAGCCTTAGTGGCACTAATGAAAAACTGTTTTTT. Amino acid sequence: CASSLSGTNEKLFF.

This clone was picked up a small number of times. This chain joins TRBV27 and TRBJ2-3; D tentatively reads TRBD1 or TRBD2 (5 bases each). Germline V lookup: CDR1 MNHEY, CDR2 SMNVEV (reference sequence). The CDR3 contains 19 residues. V lost 2 bases and J lost 2, with 23 bases in between. CDR3 in amino acids: CASSLSPPPKGRDTDTQYF. The DNA for the CDR3 is TGTGCCAGCAGTTTAAGTCCCCCCCCCAAGGGGAGAGACACAGATACGCAGTATTTT.

The chain carries TRBV7-2 and TRBJ2-7; a possible D gene is TRBD2 (5 bases). V gave up 1 base and J gave up 2 bases, with 12 bases separating them. Germline CDR1 reads SGHTA; CDR2 reads FQGNSA. The CDR3 spans 15 residues. CDR3 residues: CASSLERGGTYEQYF. Here the CDR3 DNA reads TGTGCCAGCAGCTTAGAACGGGGTGGCACCTACGAGCAGTACTTC. The entire variable domain, with the rest obtained from reference TRBV7-2 and TRBJ2-7, is as follows: GAGVSQSPSNKVTEKGKDVELRCDPISGHTALYWYRQSLGQGLEFLIYFQGNSAPDKSGLPSDRFSAERTGGSVSTLTIQRTQQEDSAVYLCASSLERGGTYEQYFGPGTRLTVT.

The rearrangement joins TRBV27 to TRBJ2-3; D is undetermined. The CDR3 contains 14 residues. In germline, CDR1 is MNHEY, CDR2 SMNVEV (reference sequence). V was pared by 5 bases and J by 3 bases, with 12 bases between. This CDR3 reads CASSPWTGTDTQYF. In DNA, the CDR3 is TGTGCCAGCAGTCCTTGGACCGGGACAGATACGCAGTATTTT.

This clone has only one observation. This sequence joins TRBV7-9 and TRBJ2-6; D not resolved. V dropped 8 bases and J dropped 0 bases, with 8 bases sitting between them. The CDR3 totals 14 residues. Germline-derived CDR1 and CDR2 are SEHNR and FQNEAQ (reference sequence). The CDR3 region is CASGASSGANVLTF. DNA for the CDR3: TGTGCCAGCGGTGCGAGCTCTGGGGCCAACGTCCTGACTTTC.

Only one count was recorded for this clone. CDR3 nucleotides: TGTGCCAGCTCACCAGACAGGCTAAACAATGAGCAGTTCTTC. This sequence encodes CASSPDRLNNEQFF. The chain uses TRBV18 and TRBJ2-1; D perhaps matches TRBD1 (6 bases). The germline gives CDR1 KGHSH, CDR2 LQKENI. The CDR3 runs to 14 residues. Trimming cost V 2 bases and J 5 bases, with 10 bases left between them.

Only one count was recorded for this clone. This chain connects TRBV19 to TRBJ1-2; 8 bases map to TRBD1. V gave up 10 bases and J gave up 5 bases; unmatched junction bases: 12. The V gene's germline CDR1 is LNHDA and CDR2 SQIVND (reference sequence). CDR3 length: 14 amino acids. CDR3 DNA sequence: TGTGCCACCGGACAGGGTGCTACCGGATATGGCTACACCTTC. The encoded protein is CATGQGATGYGYTF.

This sequence joins TRBV7-3 and TRBJ2-3; no clear D. V gave up 2 bases and J gave up 6 bases, with 9 bases separating them. This CDR3 contains 13 residues. The germline V gene encodes CDR1 SGHTA and CDR2 FQGTGA. In DNA, the CDR3 is TGTGCCAGCAGCTTAGTGGCTCGGGATACGCAGTATTTT. It translates to CASSLVARDTQYF.

The V call is TRBV28, the J call TRBJ2-7; 8 positions match TRBD1. The CDR3 is made up of 15 amino acids. V was pared by 4 bases and J by 3 bases, with 8 bases of the junction left unmatched. CDR1 is MDHEN and CDR2 is SYDVKM in the germline V gene. This CDR3 reads CASSSPGQERYEQYF. CDR3 bases: TGTGCCAGCAGTTCGCCGGGACAGGAACGCTACGAGCAGTACTTC.

The chain carries TRBV5-1 and TRBJ1-5, with D perhaps matching TRBD1 (6 bases). The germline V and J ends were trimmed by 4 bases and 9 bases, with 14 bases remaining between them. The V gene's germline CDR1 is SGHRS and CDR2 YFSETQ. The CDR3 length is 13 residues. The CDR3, as DNA: TGCGCCAGCAGCCTCCGGGGGGGGCGGCCCCAGCATTTT. Translation gives CASSLRGGRPQHF. The variable domain in full, completed from reference TRBV5-1 and TRBJ1-5, reads KAGVTQTPRYLIKTRGQQVTLSCSPISGHRSVSWYQQTPGQGLQFLFEYFSETQRNKGNFPGRFSGRQFSNSRSEMNVSTLELGDSALYLCASSLRGGRPQHFGDGTRLSIL.

The chain's CDR3 is CASSLRKAANEKLFF. In DNA, the CDR3 is TGTGCCAGCAGTCTGCGGAAGGCGGCTAATGAAAAACTGTTTTTT. The chain recombines TRBV6-1 with TRBJ1-4; D not certain. The V and J ends lost 5 bases and 3 bases respectively, with 13 bases between them. Germline-derived CDR1 and CDR2 are MNHNS and SASEGT. This CDR3 has 15 residues.